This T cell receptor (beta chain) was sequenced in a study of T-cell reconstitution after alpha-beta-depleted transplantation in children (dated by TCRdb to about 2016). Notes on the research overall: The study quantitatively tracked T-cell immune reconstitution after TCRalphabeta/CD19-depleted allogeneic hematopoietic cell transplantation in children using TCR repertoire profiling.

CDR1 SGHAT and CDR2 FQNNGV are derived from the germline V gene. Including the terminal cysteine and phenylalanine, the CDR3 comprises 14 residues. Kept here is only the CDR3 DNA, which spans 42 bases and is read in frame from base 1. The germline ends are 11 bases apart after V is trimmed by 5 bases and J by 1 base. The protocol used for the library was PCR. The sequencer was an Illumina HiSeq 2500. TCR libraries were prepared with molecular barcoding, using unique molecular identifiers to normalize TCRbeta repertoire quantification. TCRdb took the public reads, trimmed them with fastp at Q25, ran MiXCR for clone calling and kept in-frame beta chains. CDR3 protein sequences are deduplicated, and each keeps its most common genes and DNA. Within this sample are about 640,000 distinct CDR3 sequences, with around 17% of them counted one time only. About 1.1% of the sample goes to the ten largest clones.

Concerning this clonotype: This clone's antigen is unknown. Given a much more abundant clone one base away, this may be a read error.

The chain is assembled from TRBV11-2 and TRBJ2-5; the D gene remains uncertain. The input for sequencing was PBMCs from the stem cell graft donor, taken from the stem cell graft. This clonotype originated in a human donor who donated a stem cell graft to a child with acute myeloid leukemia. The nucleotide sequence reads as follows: TGTGCCAGCAGCCCCTTGGACGGCCAAGAGACCCAGTACTTC. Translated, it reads CASSPLDGQETQYF.